This TCR beta chain was sequenced during a study of naive and memory T cell subsets. Study observations and caveats: Possibly reflecting memory cells re-expressing CD45RA, a few larger clonotypes occurred in naive repertoires, especially CD8.

With respect to this clonotype: What it binds is unknown.

Both TRBC1 and TRBC2 were covered by a beta constant-region primer of two equimolar oligonucleotides. The ligated cDNA underwent four PCR rounds using SP2 and nested alpha and beta constant-region primers. TCRdb re-called the UMI-ligation and nested PCR reads with MiXCR, one entry per CDR3 protein. In the table there are around 160,000 distinct CDR3 sequences, roughly 20% of which are singletons. Trimming cost V 3 bases and J 4 bases; bases outside gene matches: 5. Germline CDR1 MDHEN, CDR2 SYDVKM. This CDR3 contains 15 residues. The V gene is TRBV28, the J gene TRBJ2-5, with TRBD2 matching over 10 bases. Input material: naive CD4+ T cells from blood. The TCR originated in a human donor in good health. This chain's CDR3 is CASSFTSGTGETQYF. CDR3 sequence (DNA): TGTGCCAGCAGTTTCACTAGCGGGACTGGAGAGACCCAGTACTTC.